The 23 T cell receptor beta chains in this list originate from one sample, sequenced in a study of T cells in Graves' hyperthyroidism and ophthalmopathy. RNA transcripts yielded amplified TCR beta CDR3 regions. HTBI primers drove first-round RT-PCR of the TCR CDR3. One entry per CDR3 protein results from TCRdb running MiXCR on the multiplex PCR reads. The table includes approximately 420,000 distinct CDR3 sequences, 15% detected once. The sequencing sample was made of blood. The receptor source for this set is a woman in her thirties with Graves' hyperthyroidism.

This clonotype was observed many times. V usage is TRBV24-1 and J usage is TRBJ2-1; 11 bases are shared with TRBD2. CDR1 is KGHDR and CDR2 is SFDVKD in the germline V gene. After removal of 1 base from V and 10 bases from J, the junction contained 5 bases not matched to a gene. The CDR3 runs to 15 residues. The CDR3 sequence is CATSDFGLAGHEQFF. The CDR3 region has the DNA TGTGCCACCAGTGATTTTGGACTAGCGGGTCACGAGCAGTTCTTC.

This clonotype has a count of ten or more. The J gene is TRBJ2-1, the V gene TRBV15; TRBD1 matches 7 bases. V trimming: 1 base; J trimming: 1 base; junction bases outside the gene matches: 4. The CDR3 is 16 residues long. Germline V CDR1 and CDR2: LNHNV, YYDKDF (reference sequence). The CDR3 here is CATSRAPTGSYNEQFF. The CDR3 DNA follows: TGTGCCACCAGCAGAGCCCCGACAGGGTCCTACAATGAGCAGTTCTTC.

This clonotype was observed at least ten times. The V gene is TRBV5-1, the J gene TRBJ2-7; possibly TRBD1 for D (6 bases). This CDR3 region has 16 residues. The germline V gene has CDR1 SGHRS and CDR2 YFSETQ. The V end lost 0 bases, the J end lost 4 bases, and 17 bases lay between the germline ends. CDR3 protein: CASSLESAVRGYEQYF. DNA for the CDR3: TGCGCCAGCAGCTTGGAGTCCGCGGTCAGGGGATACGAGCAGTACTTC.

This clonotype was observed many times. Here the CDR3 reads CSARDSGRLGQETQYF. DNA for the CDR3: TGCAGTGCTAGAGATTCGGGCCGCCTAGGACAAGAGACCCAGTACTTC. The chain links TRBV20-1 to TRBJ2-5; D is unclear. Trimming took 0 bases from V and 2 from J, leaving 16 bases between them. The CDR3 contains 16 residues. Per germline, CDR1 DFQATT and CDR2 SNEGSKA (reference sequence).

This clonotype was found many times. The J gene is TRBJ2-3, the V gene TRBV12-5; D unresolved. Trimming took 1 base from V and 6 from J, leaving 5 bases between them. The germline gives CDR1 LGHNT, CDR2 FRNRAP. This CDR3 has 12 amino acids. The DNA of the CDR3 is TGTGCTAGTGGTTTGGAGGCGGATACGCAGTATTTT. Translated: CASGLEADTQYF.

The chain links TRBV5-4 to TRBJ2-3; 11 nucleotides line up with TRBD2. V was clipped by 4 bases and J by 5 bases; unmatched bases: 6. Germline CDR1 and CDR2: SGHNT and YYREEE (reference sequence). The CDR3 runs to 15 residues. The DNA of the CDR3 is TGTGCCAGCAGCCAGGGGACTAGCGGTAAAGATACGCAGTATTTT. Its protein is CASSQGTSGKDTQYF.

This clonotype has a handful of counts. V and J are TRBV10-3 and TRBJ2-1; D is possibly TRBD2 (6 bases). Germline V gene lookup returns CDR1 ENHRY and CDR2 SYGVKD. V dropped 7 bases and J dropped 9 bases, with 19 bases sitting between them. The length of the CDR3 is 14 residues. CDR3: CAIKEGLDSGEQFF. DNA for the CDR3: TGTGCCATCAAGGAGGGGCTCGACTCTGGTGAGCAGTTCTTC.

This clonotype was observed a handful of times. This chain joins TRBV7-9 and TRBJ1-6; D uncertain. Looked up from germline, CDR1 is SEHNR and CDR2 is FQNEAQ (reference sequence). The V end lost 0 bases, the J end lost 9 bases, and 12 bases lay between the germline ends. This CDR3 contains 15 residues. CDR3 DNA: TGTGCCAGCAGCTTAGCGGAGACCAGTGGTTCACCCCTCCACTTT. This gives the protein CASSLAETSGSPLHF.

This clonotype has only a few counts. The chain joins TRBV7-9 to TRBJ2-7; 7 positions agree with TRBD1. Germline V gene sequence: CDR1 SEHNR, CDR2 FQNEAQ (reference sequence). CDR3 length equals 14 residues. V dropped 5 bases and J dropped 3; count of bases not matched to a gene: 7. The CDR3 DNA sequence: TGTGCCAGCAGCATAAGGGACAGATTCTACGAGCAGTACTTC. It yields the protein CASSIRDRFYEQYF. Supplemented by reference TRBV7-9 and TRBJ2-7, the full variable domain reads DTGVSQNPRHKITKRGQNVTFRCDPISEHNRLYWYRQTLGQGPEFLTYFQNEAQLEKSRLLSDRFSAERPKGSFSTLEIQRTEQGDSAMYLCASSIRDRFYEQYFGPGTRLTVT.

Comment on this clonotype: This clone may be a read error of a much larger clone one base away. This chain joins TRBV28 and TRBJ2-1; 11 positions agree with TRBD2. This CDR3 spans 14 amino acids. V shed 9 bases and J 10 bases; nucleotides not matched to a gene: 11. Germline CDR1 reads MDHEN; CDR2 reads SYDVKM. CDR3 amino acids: CASTTSGMDYEQFF. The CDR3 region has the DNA TGTGCCAGTACGACTAGCGGGATGGATTACGAGCAGTTCTTC.

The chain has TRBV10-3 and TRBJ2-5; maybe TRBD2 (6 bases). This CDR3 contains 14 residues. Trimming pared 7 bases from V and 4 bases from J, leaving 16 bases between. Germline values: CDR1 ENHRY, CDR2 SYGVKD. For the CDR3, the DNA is TGTGCCATCAATAAGGAGGGGCTAAGAGAGACCCAGTACTTC. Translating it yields CAINKEGLRETQYF.

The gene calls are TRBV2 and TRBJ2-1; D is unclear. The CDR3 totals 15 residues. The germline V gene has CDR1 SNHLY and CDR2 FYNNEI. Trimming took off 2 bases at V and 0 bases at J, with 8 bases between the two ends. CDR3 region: CASSEYLSSYNEQFF. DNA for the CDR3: TGTGCCAGCAGTGAATACCTGAGCTCCTACAATGAGCAGTTCTTC.

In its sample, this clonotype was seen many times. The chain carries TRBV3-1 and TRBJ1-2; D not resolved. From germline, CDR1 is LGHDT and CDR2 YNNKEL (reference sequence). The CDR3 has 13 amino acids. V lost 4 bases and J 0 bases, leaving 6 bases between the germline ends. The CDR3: CASSPSTNYGYTF. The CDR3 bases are TGTGCCAGCAGCCCGTCGACTAACTATGGCTACACCTTC.

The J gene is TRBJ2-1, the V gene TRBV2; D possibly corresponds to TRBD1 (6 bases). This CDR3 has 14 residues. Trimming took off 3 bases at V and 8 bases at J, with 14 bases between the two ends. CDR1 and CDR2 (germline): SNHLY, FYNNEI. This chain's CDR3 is CASSENGTIDEQFF. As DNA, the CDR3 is TGTGCCAGCAGTGAGAACGGGACAATCGATGAGCAGTTCTTC.

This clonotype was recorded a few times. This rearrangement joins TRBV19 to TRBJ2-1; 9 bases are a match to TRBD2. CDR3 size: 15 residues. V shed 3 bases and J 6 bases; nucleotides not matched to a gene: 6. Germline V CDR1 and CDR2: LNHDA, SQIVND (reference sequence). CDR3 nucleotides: TGTGCCAGTAGTATTACGTGGCGGGAGGGCAATGAGCAGTTCTTC. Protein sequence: CASSITWREGNEQFF.

The CDR3, as DNA: TGTGCCAGCAGCCGCCCGTTGCGGGAGGGCCTCCCTGAGCAGTTCTTC. Protein sequence: CASSRPLREGLPEQFF. The V gene is TRBV14, the J gene TRBJ2-1; 9 bases map to TRBD2. J lost 9 bases, V lost 4 bases, and 13 bases had no gene match. This CDR3 region has 16 residues. The V gene's germline CDR1 is SGHDN and CDR2 FVKESK.

The DNA of the CDR3 is TGCGCCAGCAGCACAGACGGGGGATTCAAACAAGAGACCCAGTACTTC. This translates into CASSTDGGFKQETQYF. The chain carries TRBV5-1 and TRBJ2-5, with D tentatively TRBD2 (6 bases). There are 16 residues in the CDR3. V was shortened by 4 bases and J by 2 bases, with 18 bases between the two germline ends. Germline V CDR1 and CDR2: SGHRS, YFSETQ.

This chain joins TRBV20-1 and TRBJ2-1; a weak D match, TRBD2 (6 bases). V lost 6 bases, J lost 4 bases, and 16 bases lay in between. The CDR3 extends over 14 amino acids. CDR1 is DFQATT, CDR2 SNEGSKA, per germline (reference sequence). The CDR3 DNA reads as TGCAGTGCGGACCCGGGACTCCAGTACAATGAGCAGTTCTTC. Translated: CSADPGLQYNEQFF.

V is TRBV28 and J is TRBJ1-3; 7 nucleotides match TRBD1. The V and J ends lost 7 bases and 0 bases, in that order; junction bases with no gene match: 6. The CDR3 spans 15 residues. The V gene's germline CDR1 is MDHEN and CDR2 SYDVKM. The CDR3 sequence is CASIAGQVSGNTIYF. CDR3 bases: TGTGCCAGCATCGCCGGACAGGTCTCTGGAAACACCATATATTTT.

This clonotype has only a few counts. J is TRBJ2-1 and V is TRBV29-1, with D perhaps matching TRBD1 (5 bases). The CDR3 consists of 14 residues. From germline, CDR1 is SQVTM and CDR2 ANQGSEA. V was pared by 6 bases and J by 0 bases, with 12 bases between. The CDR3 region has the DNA TGCAGCGTCGCTCGACAGAACTCCTACAATGAGCAGTTCTTC. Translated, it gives CSVARQNSYNEQFF.

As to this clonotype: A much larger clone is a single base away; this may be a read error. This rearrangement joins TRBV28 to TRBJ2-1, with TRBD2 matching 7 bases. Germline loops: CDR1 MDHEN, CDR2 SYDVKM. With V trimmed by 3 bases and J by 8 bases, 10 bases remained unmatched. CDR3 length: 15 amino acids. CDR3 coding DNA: TGTGCCAGCAGTTTGACCTTTAGCGGGTATGATGAGCAGTTCTTC. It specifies CASSLTFSGYDEQFF.

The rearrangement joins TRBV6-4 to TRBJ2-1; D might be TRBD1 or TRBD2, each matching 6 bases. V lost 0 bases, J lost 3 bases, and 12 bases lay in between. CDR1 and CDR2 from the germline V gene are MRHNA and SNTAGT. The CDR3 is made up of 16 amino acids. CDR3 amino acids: CASSDSKGGGYNEQFF. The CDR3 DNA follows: TGTGCCAGCAGTGACTCGAAGGGGGGCGGCTACAATGAGCAGTTCTTC.

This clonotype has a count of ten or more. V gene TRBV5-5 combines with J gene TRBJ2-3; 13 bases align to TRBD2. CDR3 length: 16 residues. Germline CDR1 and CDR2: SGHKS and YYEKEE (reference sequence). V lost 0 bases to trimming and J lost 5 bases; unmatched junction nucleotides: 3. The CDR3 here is CASSLGTSGSGDTQYF. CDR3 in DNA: TGTGCCAGCAGCTTGGGGACTAGCGGGAGTGGAGATACGCAGTATTTT.